A single sample is the source of the 28 T cell receptor beta chains below, sequenced in a study of CD8 T cells in ankylosing spondylitis. TCRdb passed the 5' RACE reads through MiXCR, listing each CDR3 protein once. There are 300,000 to 350,000 distinct CDR3 sequences in the sample; around 15% occur only once, and roughly 0.99% lies in the top ten. Sequenced input: blood, either unsorted or a sorted T cell fraction (not recorded which). All receptors derive from a male donor with ankylosing spondylitis or in good health (not recorded which).

This clonotype appeared many times. This chain connects TRBV20-1 to TRBJ2-1; maybe TRBD2 (5 bases). The CDR3 has 15 residues. Trimming left V 3 bases short and J 0 bases short, with 12 bases between. Germline V CDR1 and CDR2: DFQATT, SNEGSKA (reference sequence). The CDR3 here is CSASRAASSYNEQFF. The CDR3 region has the DNA TGCAGTGCTAGCCGAGCGGCTAGCTCCTACAATGAGCAGTTCTTC.

This clonotype occurred many times. The V and J genes are TRBV20-1 and TRBJ2-1; the D gene is possibly TRBD2 (6 bases). Germline-derived CDR1 and CDR2 are DFQATT and SNEGSKA (reference sequence). This CDR3 has 11 residues. V lost 6 bases and J 7 bases, leaving 10 bases between the germline ends. This CDR3 is CSASRGNEQFF. Here the CDR3 DNA reads TGCAGTGCCTCTCGGGGGAATGAGCAGTTCTTC.

This clonotype was observed many times. The rearrangement joins TRBV5-1 to TRBJ2-1; D is unclear. This CDR3 spans 16 amino acids. V was cut by 4 bases and J by 3 bases, with 17 bases left in between. Germline CDR1 is SGHRS and CDR2 is YFSETQ. The CDR3 DNA is TGCGCCAGCAGCCCTGGTCTACTACAACACTACAATGAGCAGTTCTTC. It translates to CASSPGLLQHYNEQFF.

Written as DNA, the CDR3 is TGTGCCAGCTCGGTCAGGACTAGCGGGAAGGAGACCCAGTACTTC. Amino acids: CASSVRTSGKETQYF. The chain has TRBV18 and TRBJ2-5; 12 bases map to TRBD2. CDR1 is KGHSH and CDR2 is LQKENI in the germline V gene. The V gene end was trimmed by 6 bases and the J gene end by 5 bases; junction bases not matched to a gene: 7. The CDR3 contains 15 residues.

The J gene is TRBJ1-6, the V gene TRBV3-1, with 7 bases lining up with TRBD1. Germline values: CDR1 LGHDT, CDR2 YNNKEL (reference sequence). V lost 5 bases, J lost 7 bases, and 8 bases stayed unmatched. The CDR3 length is 15 residues. The CDR3 here is CASSGRQGGNSPLHF. For the CDR3, the DNA is TGTGCCAGCAGCGGCCGACAGGGAGGGAATTCACCCCTCCACTTT.

This clonotype was counted many times. The chain has TRBV2 and TRBJ1-5; D is uncertain. Trimming stripped 4 bases from V and 6 bases from J, with 10 bases between. This CDR3 region has 13 residues. CDR1 is SNHLY, CDR2 FYNNEI, per germline. The CDR3 spells CASSGPEVQPQHF. CDR3 bases: TGTGCCAGCAGTGGACCGGAGGTTCAGCCCCAGCATTTT.

This sequence joins TRBV5-1 and TRBJ2-1, with a weak D call TRBD1 (6 bases). CDR1 is SGHRS, CDR2 YFSETQ, per germline. V gave up 0 bases and J gave up 6 bases, with 19 bases separating them. This CDR3 contains 17 residues. CDR3 residues: CASSLAVGQLGVNEQFF. In DNA, the CDR3 is TGCGCCAGCAGCTTGGCCGTCGGACAGCTCGGGGTCAATGAGCAGTTCTTC.

This clonotype was found a few times. The chain combines TRBV12-3 or TRBV12-4 with TRBJ2-7; 7 bases are a match to TRBD1. The CDR3 extends over 13 amino acids. V lost 5 bases to trimming and J lost 4 bases; unmatched junction nucleotides: 5. This CDR3 is CASSPGQRYEQYF. The CDR3 DNA reads TGTGCCAGCAGTCCGGGACAGAGGTACGAGCAGTACTTC.

This chain links TRBV7-7 with TRBJ1-1; D gene ambiguous. V was clipped by 5 bases and J by 6 bases, with 1 base between them. Germline V lookup: CDR1 SSHAT, CDR2 FNYEAQ (reference sequence). This CDR3 region has 9 residues. The CDR3 here is CASSPEAFF. CDR3 DNA: TGTGCCAGCAGCCCTGAAGCTTTCTTT.

This chain links TRBV20-1 with TRBJ2-1; 10 nucleotides agree with TRBD2. Looked up from germline, CDR1 is DFQATT and CDR2 is SNEGSKA (reference sequence). The CDR3 contains 14 residues. With V trimmed by 3 bases and J by 8 bases, 7 bases remained unmatched. The CDR3 loop reads CSARRASGSDEQFF. CDR3 in DNA: TGCAGTGCTAGGAGAGCTAGCGGGAGTGATGAGCAGTTCTTC.

This clonotype was picked up a small number of times. The chain recombines TRBV6-1 with TRBJ2-3; perhaps TRBD1 as D (6 bases). The CDR3 is made up of 14 amino acids. CDR1 and CDR2 (germline): MNHNS, SASEGT. V lost 5 bases and J lost 3, with 12 bases in between. The CDR3 is CASSRQQGTDTQYF. The CDR3 region has the DNA TGTGCCAGCAGTCGACAACAGGGAACAGATACGCAGTATTTT.

This clonotype was observed a few times. The gene calls are TRBV20-1 and TRBJ1-1, with no clear D. CDR1 and CDR2 from the germline V gene are DFQATT and SNEGSKA (reference sequence). The CDR3 runs to 12 residues. CDR3 protein: CSTLVRDTEAFF. The CDR3 DNA follows: TGCAGCACGCTTGTCCGGGACACTGAAGCTTTCTTT.

This clonotype was seen only a few times. The genes are TRBV6-5 and TRBJ2-5; 11 bases are a match to TRBD2. The length of the CDR3 is 16 residues. Germline loops: CDR1 MNHEY, CDR2 SVGAGI. V shed 0 bases, J shed 2 bases, and the junction held 2 bases outside the gene matches. The CDR3 bases are TGTGCCAGCAGTTACTCGTCTAGCGGGAGGCAAGAGACCCAGTACTTC. It yields the protein CASSYSSSGRQETQYF.

The rearrangement joins TRBV20-1 to TRBJ1-2; no clear D gene. This CDR3 spans 11 amino acids. Germline V gives CDR1 DFQATT, CDR2 SNEGSKA (reference sequence). Trimming stripped 3 bases from V and 8 bases from J, with 10 bases between. CDR3 region: CSARAGGGYTF. The CDR3 DNA reads TGCAGTGCTAGGGCGGGAGGGGGCTACACCTTC.

Comment on this clonotype: Sequence at one end of the junction differs from germline and may be a read error. This chain connects TRBV5-1 to TRBJ2-7; D call uncertain. Germline V gene sequence: CDR1 SGHRS, CDR2 YFSETQ. The CDR3 has 14 residues. Here the CDR3 reads CVSSLESYSYEQYF. CDR3 nucleotide sequence: TGCGTCAGCAGCTTGGAGAGCTACTCCTACGAGCAGTACTTC.

The DNA of the CDR3 is TGTGCCAGCAGCCAATCAGTCAGTCAGCCCCAGCATTTT. It encodes CASSQSVSQPQHF. The rearrangement links TRBV16 to TRBJ1-5, with D unclear. The CDR3 length is 13 residues. V lost 0 bases, J lost 6 bases, and 6 bases lay in between. The germline gives CDR1 KGHSY, CDR2 FQNENV.

This clonotype has a handful of counts. The V call is TRBV5-1, the J call TRBJ1-1; D is unclear. Trimming removed 4 bases from V and 1 base from J, with 14 bases in between. The CDR3 loop spans 15 amino acids. CDR1 is SGHRS and CDR2 is YFSETQ in the germline V gene. The DNA of the CDR3 is TGCGCCAGCAGCACCCCCCAGAGTCAGAACACTGAAGCTTTCTTT. This sequence encodes CASSTPQSQNTEAFF.

This rearrangement joins TRBV20-1 to TRBJ2-7; TRBD1 might be the D (6 bases). V shed 7 bases and J shed 3 bases, with 10 bases lying between them. Germline V gene sequence: CDR1 DFQATT, CDR2 SNEGSKA (reference sequence). CDR3 length: 11 amino acids. CDR3 DNA: TGCAGTGGAGGACAGATCTACGAGCAGTACTTC. Translating it yields CSGGQIYEQYF.

The V gene is TRBV5-1, the J gene TRBJ1-5; the D gene is possibly TRBD1 (6 bases). The V end lost 4 bases, the J end lost 7 bases, and 12 bases lay between the germline ends. Germline CDR1 SGHRS, CDR2 YFSETQ. This CDR3 has 13 amino acids. The CDR3 sequence: CASSAGAGQPQHF. CDR3 bases: TGCGCCAGCAGCGCGGGGGCAGGCCAGCCCCAGCATTTT.

The chain links TRBV10-1 to TRBJ2-1, with D perhaps being TRBD1 or TRBD2 (5 bases each). The CDR3 runs to 15 residues. The germline gives CDR1 WNHNN, CDR2 SYGVQD (reference sequence). Trimming removed 7 bases from V and 4 bases from J, with 17 bases in between. Here the CDR3 reads CASILTGRYYNEQFF. CDR3 nucleotide sequence: TGCGCCAGCATTCTGACGGGACGCTATTACAATGAGCAGTTCTTC.

This clonotype was picked up a small number of times. This sequence joins TRBV5-1 and TRBJ2-3, with TRBD1 identical over 10 bases. J was trimmed by 6 bases and V by 1 base; bases with no gene match: 8. This CDR3 is 16 amino acids long. The germline V gene encodes CDR1 SGHRS and CDR2 YFSETQ. The CDR3 protein is CASSLTDRGRSDTQYF. CDR3 DNA: TGCGCCAGCAGCTTGACCGACAGGGGGCGCAGCGATACGCAGTATTTT.

There are a few counts of this clonotype. The rearrangement links TRBV3-1 to TRBJ2-7, with 9 bases identical to TRBD1. Germline CDR1 reads LGHDT; CDR2 reads YNNKEL (reference sequence). The CDR3 runs 15 residues. V was clipped by 4 bases and J by 5 bases; unmatched bases: 9. CDR3 region: CASSPTAGTGNEQYF. In DNA, the CDR3 is TGTGCCAGCAGCCCAACCGCCGGGACAGGGAACGAGCAGTACTTC.

The rearrangement uses TRBV27 and TRBJ2-1; tentatively, D is TRBD1 (8 bases). Germline CDR1 MNHEY, CDR2 SMNVEV (reference sequence). The length of the CDR3 is 15 residues. Trimming pared 4 bases from V and 7 bases from J, leaving 17 bases between. CDR3 in amino acids: CASSSQGGGSNEQFF. In DNA form, the CDR3 reads TGTGCCAGCAGTTCACAGGGGGGGGGGTCGAATGAGCAGTTCTTC.

This clonotype was seen only a few times. As DNA, the CDR3 is TGCAGTGCTAGAGAGAGACTAGCGGGAGGGGCGTACAATGAGCAGTTCTTC. Translating it yields CSARERLAGGAYNEQFF. V is TRBV20-1 and J is TRBJ2-1; 14 nucleotides align to TRBD2. The CDR3 totals 17 residues. V was clipped by 0 bases and J by 4 bases; unmatched bases: 5. Germline V gives CDR1 DFQATT, CDR2 SNEGSKA (reference sequence).

The chain recombines TRBV29-1 with TRBJ2-5; maybe TRBD2 (6 bases). The V gene lost 5 bases and the J gene lost 4 bases, with 11 bases spanning the gap. Germline V CDR1 and CDR2: SQVTM, ANQGSEA. CDR3 length equals 12 residues. The CDR3 bases are TGCAGCGTTACGGACGGGGGAGAGACCCAGTACTTC. Translation: CSVTDGGETQYF.

This clonotype showed up just a few times. The gene calls are TRBV27 and TRBJ2-1; 10 bases line up with TRBD2. Per the germline V gene, CDR1 is MNHEY and CDR2 is SMNVEV (reference sequence). The CDR3 totals 14 residues. The V segment lost 5 bases and the J segment 9 bases; nucleotides outside the gene matches: 7. The CDR3 spells CASSPSGSRAEQFF. CDR3 coding DNA: TGTGCCAGCAGTCCTAGCGGGAGCAGGGCTGAGCAGTTCTTC.

This clonotype showed up just a few times. The chain couples TRBV7-9 to TRBJ1-4; maybe TRBD1 (6 bases). This CDR3 has 15 residues. V lost 4 bases to trimming and J lost 4 bases, with 13 bases between them. Germline V gene sequence: CDR1 SEHNR, CDR2 FQNEAQ (reference sequence). The CDR3 DNA reads as TGTGCCAGCAGCTCCGAACAGGGTTTTAATGAAAAACTGTTTTTT. Its protein product is CASSSEQGFNEKLFF.

The CDR3, as DNA: TGTGCCACCACGAAAGCGGGAGCGCAGACCGGGCAGTTCTTC. This sequence encodes CATTKAGAQTGQFF. V and J are TRBV24-1 and TRBJ2-1; TRBD2 matches at 8 bases. Germline CDR1 is KGHDR and CDR2 is SFDVKD. Trimming at V came to 8 bases and at J to 12 bases, leaving 14 bases not matched to a gene. CDR3 length equals 14 residues.